Shown below are 21 T cell receptor beta chains from a single sample sequenced in a study of shared T cell receptors in the human thymus. Clones were read by immunoSEQ multiplex PCR, and TCRdb kept only the in-frame ones, dropping some. In the table there are about 660,000 clones, around 89% of which are singletons. These sequences were also reported in another study, on human thymus T cells.

Source material: thymocytes. These TCRs come from a boy in the first two years of life with a congenital heart defect.

The chain is built from TRBV4-2 and TRBJ2-7, with D possibly matching TRBD2 (6 bases). The CDR3 loop spans 14 amino acids. Germline V gives CDR1 LGHNA, CDR2 YNFKEQ. The V gene lost 4 bases and the J gene lost 9 bases, with 19 bases spanning the gap. As DNA, the CDR3 is TGTGCCAGCAGCCTCGGGACTCCAACGAATGGGCAGTACTTC. It yields the protein CASSLGTPTNGQYF.

In its sample, this clone was seen once. The V and J genes are TRBV5-4 and TRBJ2-2, with 7 bases lining up with TRBD1. The germline gives CDR1 SGHNT, CDR2 YYREEE (reference sequence). The CDR3 has 14 amino acids. V lost 4 bases to trimming and J lost 8 bases; unmatched junction nucleotides: 8. In DNA, the CDR3 is TGTGCCAGCAGCCGAACAGGGGAGAGGGGGGAGCTGTTTTTT. Its translation is CASSRTGERGELFF.

This chain links TRBV19 with TRBJ1-1, with 7 bases aligning to TRBD1. Germline CDR1 and CDR2: LNHDA and SQIVND (reference sequence). V was clipped by 5 bases and J by 8 bases; unmatched bases: 8. This CDR3 has 13 amino acids. The CDR3 DNA reads TGTGCCAGTAGTGTCGGACCGGGACAGGAAGCTTTCTTT. Translating it yields CASSVGPGQEAFF.

About this clone: Other nucleotide sequences from this sample produce the same CDR3. This sequence joins TRBV7-2 and TRBJ2-1; 10 positions agree with TRBD2. CDR1 and CDR2 from the germline V gene are SGHTA and FQGNSA. The CDR3 length is 15 residues. J lost 2 bases, V lost 5 bases, and 3 bases had no gene match. CDR3 coding DNA: TGTGCCAGCAGCCTAGGACTAGCGGCCTACAATGAGCAGTTCTTC. Its translation: CASSLGLAAYNEQFF.

The rearrangement uses TRBV2 and TRBJ1-3; the D is unclear. CDR1 is SNHLY, CDR2 FYNNEI, per germline. This CDR3 region has 14 residues. Trimming removed 8 bases from V and 0 bases from J, with 11 bases in between. The CDR3 loop is CASLARDSGNTIYF. Written as DNA, the CDR3 is TGTGCCAGCCTAGCCCGGGACTCTGGAAACACCATATATTTT.

The chain uses TRBV28 and TRBJ2-1, with TRBD1 identical over 10 bases. Looked up from germline, CDR1 is MDHEN and CDR2 is SYDVKM. V lost 2 bases, J lost 2 bases, and 0 bases stayed unmatched. The CDR3 has 15 amino acids. The CDR3 DNA reads as TGTGCCAGCAGTTTAGGACAGGGGGCCTACAATGAGCAGTTCTTC. Its protein is CASSLGQGAYNEQFF.

This clone was seen only a few times. The chain uses TRBV19 and TRBJ2-7; 9 nucleotides line up with TRBD1. The CDR3 extends over 14 amino acids. Unmatched junction bases numbered 10, after V lost 6 bases and J lost 7 bases. Per the germline V gene, CDR1 is LNHDA and CDR2 is SQIVND (reference sequence). The CDR3 loop is CASRPSGTGREQYF. The CDR3 nucleotides read TGTGCCAGTAGACCCTCCGGGACAGGGAGGGAGCAGTACTTC.

The chain joins TRBV27 to TRBJ2-1; 13 nucleotides match TRBD2. V dropped 3 bases and J dropped 0; count of bases not matched to a gene: 5. Germline V gives CDR1 MNHEY, CDR2 SMNVEV (reference sequence). The CDR3 loop spans 18 amino acids. The CDR3 DNA is TGTGCCAGCAGTTTCCGACTAGCGGGAGGCAGCTCCTACAATGAGCAGTTCTTC. As protein: CASSFRLAGGSSYNEQFF.

The chain carries TRBV29-1 and TRBJ2-1, with TRBD1 matching over 11 bases. The CDR3 contains 13 residues. V lost 8 bases and J lost 8; bases outside the gene matches: 8. Germline-derived CDR1 and CDR2 are SQVTM and ANQGSEA. CDR3 in DNA: TGCAGCCACCGGGACAGGGGGTTCGATGAGCAGTTCTTC. It encodes CSHRDRGFDEQFF.

The chain recombines TRBV6-5 with TRBJ2-5, with no clear D. Judging by the DNA end, TRBJ2-7 fits better; the J call may be wrong. Germline values: CDR1 MNHEY, CDR2 SVGAGI. The CDR3 is 16 residues long. The CDR3 loop is CASSYSRNPATYEQYF. CDR3 bases: TGTGCCAGCAGTTACTCGAGGAATCCCGCAACCTACGAGCAGTACTTC.

This clone is a singleton in its sample. The chain joins TRBV5-4 to TRBJ2-5; TRBD2 agrees at 7 bases. V shed 10 bases, J shed 5 bases, and the junction held 14 bases outside the gene matches. The CDR3 is 14 residues long. Per germline, CDR1 SGHNT and CDR2 YYREEE (reference sequence). The CDR3 region has the DNA TGTGCCTTCCGGAGGGCGGGAGTGGGGGAGACCCAGTACTTC. It yields the protein CAFRRAGVGETQYF.

The chain joins TRBV27 to TRBJ2-1; 7 bases align to TRBD1. Germline loops: CDR1 MNHEY, CDR2 SMNVEV (reference sequence). The CDR3 extends over 12 amino acids. V shed 6 bases, J shed 6 bases, and the junction held 2 bases outside the gene matches. The CDR3 sequence: CASRTGINEQFF. The DNA for the CDR3 is TGTGCCAGCAGGACAGGGATCAATGAGCAGTTCTTC.

The chain recombines TRBV7-2 with TRBJ2-1; D may be TRBD2 (5 bases). Looked up from germline, CDR1 is SGHTA and CDR2 is FQGNSA. V was cut by 1 base and J by 14 bases, with 24 bases left in between. The CDR3 is made up of 16 amino acids. CDR3 residues: CASSLDLPKGLSREFF. CDR3 nucleotide sequence: TGTGCCAGCAGCTTAGATTTACCCAAAGGACTTTCGAGAGAGTTCTTC.

The chain joins TRBV6-4 to TRBJ2-1; 11 nucleotides align to TRBD1. Germline V gene lookup returns CDR1 MRHNA and CDR2 SNTAGT. This CDR3 contains 20 residues. The junction had 18 bases not matched to a gene; V was cut back by 1 base and J by 7 bases. Here the CDR3 DNA reads TGTGCCAGCAGTGACTTCGGGACAGGGGGTCCGGGAGGGGAGTATAATGAGCAGTTCTTC. This sequence encodes CASSDFGTGGPGGEYNEQFF.

This chain uses TRBV10-2 with TRBJ2-2; 7 bases map to TRBD1. The CDR3 is 15 residues long. With 2 bases clipped from V and 7 bases from J, the junction kept 7 bases outside the gene matches. Germline V CDR1 and CDR2: WSHSY, SAAADI. CDR3 nucleotide sequence: TGCGCCAGCAGTGAGCGCACAGGGGACGACGGGGAGCTGTTTTTT. It yields the protein CASSERTGDDGELFF.

The chain's CDR3 is CASSRSPGLADTDTQYF. Here the CDR3 DNA reads TGTGCCAGCAGCCGGAGCCCGGGACTAGCGGACACAGATACGCAGTATTTT. This chain joins TRBV5-8 and TRBJ2-3; 11 bases map to TRBD2. The CDR3 runs 17 residues. Germline CDR1 SGHTS, CDR2 YDEGEE. The J segment lost 2 bases and the V segment lost 4 bases, leaving 9 bases of the junction unmatched.

This chain links TRBV7-3 with TRBJ2-7, with 8 bases matching TRBD2. V trimming: 5 bases; J trimming: 6 bases; junction bases outside the gene matches: 9. Germline V CDR1 and CDR2: SGHTA, FQGTGA. This CDR3 region has 14 residues. CDR3 protein: CASSPSPGTSEQYF. CDR3 sequence (DNA): TGTGCCAGCAGCCCCAGCCCCGGGACTAGCGAGCAGTACTTC.

The rearrangement joins TRBV27 to TRBJ2-7, with D possibly being TRBD1 (6 bases). CDR3 size: 13 residues. The germline gives CDR1 MNHEY, CDR2 SMNVEV (reference sequence). Trimming took 7 bases from V and 1 from J, leaving 11 bases between them. CDR3 in DNA: TGTGCCAGCATTAGTGGACAGTCCTACGAGCAGTACTTC. Translated, it gives CASISGQSYEQYF.

The rearrangement uses TRBV6-5 and TRBJ2-1, with TRBD2 identical over 11 bases. V shed 0 bases and J 2 bases; nucleotides not matched to a gene: 0. The V gene's germline CDR1 is MNHEY and CDR2 SVGAGI. The length of the CDR3 is 16 residues. The CDR3 here is CASSYSTSGTYNEQFF. CDR3 coding DNA: TGTGCCAGCAGTTACTCGACTAGCGGGACCTACAATGAGCAGTTCTTC.

The chain joins TRBV21-1 to TRBJ2-2; TRBD2, as called in the table, went unchecked against the DNA. TRBV21-1 is listed as a pseudogene. The CDR3 loop spans 15 amino acids. The DNA for the CDR3 is TGTGCCAGCAGCATACCCAGAGGGAGGACGGGGGAGCTGTTTTTT. Protein product: CASSIPRGRTGELFF.

The CDR3: CASSSARQGAQPQHF. Here the CDR3 DNA reads TGTGCCAGCAGTTCTGCCCGACAGGGGGCTCAGCCCCAGCATTTT. The chain combines TRBV27 with TRBJ1-5; 10 positions match TRBD1. CDR1 MNHEY and CDR2 SMNVEV come from the germline V gene (reference sequence). The V segment lost 4 bases and the J segment 6 bases; nucleotides outside the gene matches: 6. CDR3 length: 15 residues.